These T cell receptor beta chains were read from a single sample in a study of beta chain features in type 1 diabetes. Here immunoSEQ multiplex PCR was the method, and the copy in TCRdb shows in-frame clones only, minus some. The data hold 300,000 to 350,000 clones, with roughly 14% observed a single time. The sample comprised naive CD4+ T cells from blood. These receptors all come from a woman aged 18-29 years with type 1 diabetes. Both conserved end residues are trimmed from each CDR3. A D gene is named only where the DNA matches it firmly.

D: NA; V: TRBV7-3; length: 12; CDR3: ASARTDSQETQY
D: TRBD2; V: TRBV5-1; length: 15; CDR3: ASSPLAGENWGNEQF
D: NA; V: TRBV28; length: 14; CDR3: ASSLTGTSISEKLF
D: NA; V: TRBV11-2; length: 14; CDR3: ASSLVIAQPNYGYT
D: TRBD1; V: TRBV10-1; length: 11; CDR3: ASSETGEQPQH
D: NA; V: TRBV18; length: 12; CDR3: ASSPRTSPDTQY
D: NA; V: TRBV5-4; length: 14; CDR3: ASSLGGSSGGQPQH
D: TRBD2; V: TRBV6-5; length: 13; CDR3: ASSSTSGSSYEQY
D: NA; V: TRBV6-6; length: 10; CDR3: ATRLGQDEQF
D: NA; V: TRBV14; length: 12; CDR3: ASSSHRAGTEAF
D: NA; V: TRBV29-1; length: 12; CDR3: SVESGLSTDTQY
D: TRBD1; V: TRBV6-5; length: 10; CDR3: ASRRDRGSYT
D: TRBD1; V: TRBV23-1; length: 14; CDR3: ASSRGQGQSIHEQY
D: TRBD1; V: TRBV28; length: 13; CDR3: ASSIYRGFTGELF
D: NA; V: TRBV11-2; length: 11; CDR3: ASSADSNYGYT
D: NA; V: TRBV29-1; length: 11; CDR3: SVGEEGDNEQF
D: NA; V: TRBV7-8; length: 10; CDR3: ASSTPGSEQF
D: TRBD2; V: TRBV7-9; length: 15; CDR3: ASSSGTSGRQTGELF
D: NA; V: TRBV18; length: 12; CDR3: ASSPLGPAYGYT
D: NA; V: TRBV14; length: 11; CDR3: ASSRALNTEAF
D: NA; V: TRBV18; length: 12; CDR3: ASSRGVPNQPQH
D: NA; V: TRBV7-9; length: 13; CDR3: ASSFRGAGNYGYT
D: NA; V: TRBV29-1; length: 9; CDR3: SVTPLEEQF
D: NA; V: TRBV27; length: 11; CDR3: ASSLSRSDTQY
D: NA; V: TRBV5-1; length: 10; CDR3: ASSLGQAGYT
D: TRBD2; V: TRBV11-2; length: 15; CDR3: ASSLTTGLGSYNEQF
D: TRBD1; V: TRBV23-1; length: 13; CDR3: ASTRQGAHYNEQF
D: NA; V: TRBV30; length: 12; CDR3: AWSVLVGNNEQF
D: NA; V: TRBV4-3; length: 12; CDR3: ASSQGLTSHEQY
D: TRBD1; V: TRBV19; length: 12; CDR3: ASSSGTGRETQY
D: TRBD2; V: TRBV9; length: 14; CDR3: ASSVTTGTSHYEQY
D: NA; V: TRBV5-1; length: 13; CDR3: ASSLGGRDLREQY
D: TRBD1; V: TRBV18; length: 12; CDR3: ASSPGQGADTQY
D: NA; V: TRBV4-1; length: 13; CDR3: ASSQVGVRADTQY
D: TRBD1; V: TRBV29-1; length: 12; CDR3: SVRPGQGPYEQY
D: TRBD1; V: TRBV28; length: 13; CDR3: ASSSGQVTHYEQY
D: NA; V: TRBV2; length: 14; CDR3: ASSERAQPSNQPQH
D: NA; V: TRBV4-2; length: 12; CDR3: ASSEGYGTDTQY
D: NA; V: TRBV30; length: 11; CDR3: AWSVSHSYEQY
D: TRBD1; V: TRBV28; length: 12; CDR3: ASSPGQDGDTQY
D: NA; V: TRBV6-5; length: 12; CDR3: ASSLVGIAYEQY
D: NA; V: TRBV10-3; length: 17; CDR3: AISEFNNRTAWYQETQY
D: TRBD2; V: TRBV5-4; length: 13; CDR3: ASSSASGSSYEQY
D: NA; V: TRBV2; length: 11; CDR3: ASSLAGRTEAF
D: NA; V: TRBV27; length: 11; CDR3: ASSFSRSREAF
D: NA; V: TRBV5-1; length: 14; CDR3: ASSALFPGGGDEQF
D: NA; V: TRBV5-4; length: 13; CDR3: ASSLGAGPQETQY
D: TRBD1; V: TRBV7-2; length: 13; CDR3: ASSSQGAGNTEAF
D: TRBD1; V: TRBV4-1; length: 11; CDR3: ASSRQGSAGYT
D: NA; V: TRBV4-1; length: 13; CDR3: ASSPQVSGANVLT
D: NA; V: TRBV7-2; length: 12; CDR3: ASSSSPGGNEQF
D: NA; V: TRBV5-1; length: 12; CDR3: ASSLRTRDNEQF
D: NA; V: TRBV7-2; length: 11; CDR3: ASSADKNTEAF
D: NA; V: TRBV2; length: 13; CDR3: ASSFQEGAFNEQF
D: NA; V: TRBV6-1; length: 12; CDR3: ASTSNQIQETQY
D: TRBD1; V: TRBV5-1; length: 14; CDR3: ASSLAGQGFADTQY